Presented here are 3 T cell receptor beta chains from one specimen sequenced in a study of blood T cell repertoires in COVID-19. Repertoires were generated with immunoSEQ multiplex PCR, while TCRdb's copy carries only in-frame clones and drops some. The profile covers 60,000 to 85,000 clones, with roughly 89% appearing a single time and roughly 4.5% taken by the ten largest. Sample: peripheral blood. These receptors were collected from a woman between 50 and 59 years old with active COVID-19.

This clone is a singleton in its sample. The rearrangement joins TRBV4-1 to TRBJ1-1; 8 bases are shared with TRBD1. Trimming took 2 bases from V and 0 from J; bases not matched to a gene: 5. Germline V gene lookup returns CDR1 MGHRA and CDR2 YSYEKL. The CDR3 is made up of 16 amino acids. The DNA for the CDR3 is TGCGCCAGCAGCCAAAGCGGGACAGGTTTGAACACTGAAGCTTTCTTT. Translation gives CASSQSGTGLNTEAFF.

The gene calls are TRBV30 and TRBJ2-5; D is perhaps TRBD2 (6 bases). CDR1 is GTSNPN, CDR2 SVGIG, per germline (reference sequence). The CDR3 runs to 12 residues. V dropped 2 bases and J dropped 7 bases, with 11 bases sitting between them. The CDR3 reads CAWSLVGRTQYF. The CDR3 DNA follows: TGTGCCTGGAGTTTAGTCGGGAGGACCCAGTACTTC.

The chain couples TRBV4-2 to TRBJ2-7, with 8 positions matching TRBD2. Germline-derived CDR1 and CDR2 are LGHNA and YNFKEQ. V dropped 4 bases and J dropped 3; count of bases not matched to a gene: 5. The CDR3 has 14 amino acids. In DNA form, the CDR3 reads TGTGCCAGCAGCCTTTCCGGGACTAGCTACGAGCAGTACTTC. Amino acid sequence: CASSLSGTSYEQYF.